The present entry profiles one TCR beta chain with its context. This sample stems from a study of PD-L1 blockade in urothelial cancer. Time point reported: peripheral blood 6 weeks after treatment start. Germline lookup yields CDR1 KGHSH and CDR2 LQKENI. This CDR3 has 13 amino acids. The V end lost 4 bases, the J end lost 2 bases, and 8 bases lay between the germline ends. The method was immunoSEQ multiplex PCR; TCRdb's version includes in-frame clones alone and lacks a portion of them. The profile shows 35,000 to 45,000 clones, about 90% of them singletons. The sample was PBMCs, taken around atezolizumab (anti-PD-L1) treatment. The genes are TRBV18 and TRBJ2-5; no clear D. The source is a man between 65 and 85 years old with urothelial cancer. CDR3 in amino acids: CASSLSQQETQYF. The CDR3 DNA follows: TGTGCCAGCTCACTTTCACAGCAAGAGACCCAGTACTTC. Together with reference TRBV18 and TRBJ2-5, the CDR3 gives the full variable domain: NAGVMQNPRHLVRRRGQEARLRCSPMKGHSHVYWYRQLPEEGLKFMVYLQKENIIDESGMPKERFSAEFPKEGPSILRIQQVVRGDSAAYFCASSLSQQETQYFGPGTRLLVL.